Following are 14 T cell receptor beta chains from one sample sequenced in a study of blood T cell repertoires in COVID-19. The repertoire was sequenced with immunoSEQ multiplex PCR; TCRdb's copy has only in-frame clones and lacks some. The table records about 320,000 clones, approximately 85% of them present only once. Source material: peripheral blood. Source of these receptors: a human donor in a cohort sampled during active COVID-19.

This clone has just one count. This chain links TRBV30 with TRBJ2-2; tentatively, D is TRBD2 (5 bases). Germline values: CDR1 GTSNPN, CDR2 SVGIG (reference sequence). V was cut by 4 bases and J by 6 bases, with 15 bases left in between. The CDR3 has 14 residues. The CDR3 loop reads CAWMRASAAGELFF. The CDR3 DNA reads TGTGCCTGGATGCGGGCCTCTGCGGCCGGGGAGCTGTTTTTT.

V is TRBV27 and J is TRBJ2-7, with 7 bases lining up with TRBD2. V lost 0 bases and J lost 2; bases outside the gene matches: 4. CDR1 is MNHEY and CDR2 is SMNVEV in the germline V gene (reference sequence). This CDR3 contains 15 residues. CDR3 residues: CASSLSGAGPYEQYF. CDR3 sequence (DNA): TGTGCCAGCAGTTTATCGGGAGCGGGGCCCTACGAGCAGTACTTC.

The chain links TRBV11-3 to TRBJ2-7, with 14 bases identical to TRBD2. The CDR3 is made up of 17 amino acids. V gave up 3 bases and J gave up 4 bases; unmatched junction bases: 8. Germline values: CDR1 SGHNT, CDR2 YENEEA. CDR3 sequence reads: CASSFAGTSGGEYEQYF. Written as DNA, the CDR3 is TGTGCCAGCAGCTTCGCAGGGACTAGCGGGGGTGAGTACGAGCAGTACTTC.

The J gene is TRBJ2-5, the V gene TRBV6-6; TRBD1 matches at 10 bases. The CDR3 totals 16 residues. Germline CDR1 and CDR2: MNHNY and SVGAGI (reference sequence). V shed 2 bases and J 4 bases; nucleotides not matched to a gene: 7. The CDR3 is CASSYGTGQGLETQYF. As DNA, the CDR3 is TGTGCCAGCAGTTACGGGACGGGACAGGGGTTAGAGACCCAGTACTTC.

V and J are TRBV19 and TRBJ1-2, with a tentative D call TRBD1 (6 bases). The CDR3 loop spans 16 amino acids. Looked up from germline, CDR1 is LNHDA and CDR2 is SQIVND (reference sequence). V shed 6 bases and J shed 0 bases, with 17 bases lying between them. In nucleotides, the CDR3 is TGTGCCAGTAGCTCGCCAACAGGGTTTCCTAACTATGGCTACACCTTC. Protein: CASSSPTGFPNYGYTF.

This sequence joins TRBV28 and TRBJ1-2; 7 bases fit TRBD1. From germline, CDR1 is MDHEN and CDR2 SYDVKM. The CDR3 length is 14 residues. Germline trimming cut 3 bases from V and 8 bases from J; bases unmatched to any gene: 9. CDR3 in DNA: TGTGCCAGCAGTTTGTTCCAGGGGGTCCGCGGCTACACCTTC. This gives the protein CASSLFQGVRGYTF.

The CDR3 DNA sequence: TGTGCCAGCTCACCACATCAGGTCAGACAGCCCCAGCATTTT. Protein: CASSPHQVRQPQHF. The chain couples TRBV18 to TRBJ1-5, with D unresolved. Trimming shortened V by 1 base and J by 7 bases, and 11 bases separated the two germline ends. This CDR3 has 14 residues. The germline gives CDR1 KGHSH, CDR2 LQKENI.

The chain uses TRBV6-5 and TRBJ1-1; possible D gene TRBD1, 5 bases. Germline CDR1 and CDR2: MNHEY and SVGAGI. The CDR3 has 13 residues. The V gene lost 4 bases and the J gene lost 4 bases, with 10 bases spanning the gap. The CDR3 DNA follows: TGTGCCAGCAGTTGGGGGGTTATCACTGAAGCTTTCTTT. As protein: CASSWGVITEAFF.

The chain is built from TRBV9 and TRBJ2-3; the match to TRBD2 covers 10 bases. CDR3 length: 18 residues. The germline gives CDR1 SGDLS, CDR2 YYNGEE. Trimming removed 0 bases from V and 2 bases from J; junction bases left unmatched: 9. CDR3 sequence: CASSVEGWLAGDTDTQYF. CDR3 nucleotide sequence: TGTGCCAGCAGCGTAGAAGGATGGCTAGCGGGGGACACAGATACGCAGTATTTT.

Regarding this clone: The sample has other DNA sequences that encode this CDR3 too. The chain uses TRBV24-1 and TRBJ1-3; D perhaps matches TRBD1 (5 bases). Trimming removed 3 bases at V and 1 base at J, with 6 bases between. Germline V gene sequence: CDR1 KGHDR, CDR2 SFDVKD. The CDR3 runs to 14 residues. CDR3 protein: CATSDPGSGNTIYF. The CDR3 DNA sequence: TGTGCCACCAGTGATCCAGGGTCTGGAAACACCATATATTTT.

V gene TRBV15 combines with J gene TRBJ2-1; 8 bases fit TRBD2. The CDR3 is made up of 14 amino acids. V lost 0 bases, J lost 13 bases, and 8 bases stayed unmatched. Germline V gene data show CDR1 as LNHNV and CDR2 as YYDKDF (reference sequence). CDR3 sequence: CATSRDIAGSKQFF. CDR3 DNA: TGTGCCACCAGCAGAGATATAGCGGGGAGTAAACAGTTCTTC.

This clone occurred many times. The V and J genes are TRBV7-3 and TRBJ2-3; 9 positions agree with TRBD2. CDR3 length: 15 amino acids. Germline V lookup: CDR1 SGHTA, CDR2 FQGTGA. Germline trimming cut 2 bases from V and 4 bases from J; bases unmatched to any gene: 4. CDR3 sequence (DNA): TGTGCCAGCAGCTTAGCGGGGGGGATGTCAGATACGCAGTATTTT. Translated, it gives CASSLAGGMSDTQYF.

The chain has TRBV18 and TRBJ1-2; the D gene is possibly TRBD1 (6 bases). Trimming stripped 0 bases from V and 2 bases from J, with 13 bases between. The CDR3 covers 16 residues. Looked up from germline, CDR1 is KGHSH and CDR2 is LQKENI. The chain's CDR3 is CASSPPEGDINYGYTF. As DNA, the CDR3 is TGTGCCAGCTCACCACCTGAGGGGGACATAAACTATGGCTACACCTTC.

This chain joins TRBV11-1 and TRBJ2-3; perhaps TRBD2 as D (6 bases). The CDR3 sequence is 15 residues long. Trimming left V 5 bases short and J 5 bases short, with 17 bases between. Per the germline V gene, CDR1 is SGHAT and CDR2 is FQDESV (reference sequence). CDR3 in DNA: TGTGCCAGCAGCGCAGAGGTTCTAGCGATAGATACGCAGTATTTT. Translating gives CASSAEVLAIDTQYF.